Described below is a single TCR beta chain sequence and its context. Original methodology: By means of reference gene primer amplification, nucleated cell counts were estimated. Sequencing used immunoSEQ multiplex PCR; TCRdb keeps in-frame clones, though not all of them. V and J calls and clone size are those listed in that table; D and trimming were worked out from the DNA. The table shows roughly 270,000 clones, with approximately 86% occurring only once. The data originate from a study of blood T cell repertoires in COVID-19. Study-wide context: Acute-phase and convalescent COVID-19 samples originated in the United States, Italy and Spain. PBMCs, B-cell-depleted T cells, or T cells provided the cDNA or gDNA that made up the material.

The V gene's germline CDR1 is MNHEY and CDR2 SMNVEV (reference sequence). The CDR3 has 13 residues. V lost 2 bases and J lost 2, with 3 bases in between. Sequencing input: peripheral blood. The TCR comes from a man between 18 and 29 years old with active or convalescent COVID-19. The chain employs TRBV27 and TRBJ1-4, with D unclear. The CDR3, as DNA: TGTGCCAGCAGTTTAGAGACTAATGAAAAACTGTTTTTT. Its translation is CASSLETNEKLFF. Full variable domain (missing parts from reference TRBV27 and TRBJ1-4): EAQVTQNPRYLITVTGKKLTVTCSQNMNHEYMSWYRQDPGLGLRQIYYSMNVEVTDKGDVPEGYKVSRKEKRNFPLILESPSPNQTSLYFCASSLETNEKLFFGSGTQLSVL.